The 29 T cell receptor beta chains below all came from one sample that was sequenced in a study of blood T cell repertoires in COVID-19. TCRdb's copy holds only in-frame clones and misses some; the assay was immunoSEQ multiplex PCR. The table shows approximately 110,000 clones, with approximately 85% occurring only once. Sequences were obtained from peripheral blood. All receptors derive from a woman aged 80 or over with COVID-19, enrolled during active disease.

This clone was recorded a few times. The V and J genes are TRBV3-1 (or the pseudogene TRBV3-2) and TRBJ2-7; D uncertain. The CDR3 spans 13 residues. Per the germline V gene, CDR1 is LGHDT and CDR2 is YNNKEL (reference sequence). Trimming shortened V by 5 bases and J by 0 bases, and 8 bases separated the two germline ends. This CDR3 reads CASSSPLSYEQYF. For the CDR3, the DNA is TGTGCCAGCAGCTCTCCTCTCTCCTACGAGCAGTACTTC.

The J gene is TRBJ1-1, the V gene TRBV28, with a tentative D call TRBD1 (6 bases). The CDR3 has 12 residues. Trimming cost V 6 bases and J 5 bases, with 10 bases left between them. Per germline, CDR1 MDHEN and CDR2 SYDVKM. The CDR3 loop is CASSPGVTEAFF. The CDR3 DNA reads TGTGCCAGCAGCCCAGGGGTTACTGAAGCTTTCTTT.

The chain joins TRBV6-5 to TRBJ1-2; D is unresolved. The CDR3 totals 14 residues. Germline CDR1 is MNHEY and CDR2 is SVGAGI. V lost 5 bases, J lost 1 base, and 11 bases lay in between. The CDR3 sequence is CASSPGVGNYGYTF. The CDR3, as DNA: TGTGCCAGCAGTCCGGGAGTTGGTAACTATGGCTACACCTTC.

The chain has TRBV5-4 and TRBJ2-7, with TRBD2 identical over 7 bases. V lost 4 bases and J lost 2; bases outside the gene matches: 12. CDR3 length: 16 residues. Looked up from germline, CDR1 is SGHNT and CDR2 is YYREEE (reference sequence). The CDR3, as DNA: TGTGCCAGCAGCCCCCGGGTGGGGGAGGGAGCCTACGAGCAGTACTTC. Protein product: CASSPRVGEGAYEQYF.

This clone has a handful of counts. The rearrangement uses TRBV2 and TRBJ2-2, with D tentatively TRBD2 (5 bases). The germline V gene encodes CDR1 SNHLY and CDR2 FYNNEI. Trimming took 3 bases from V and 1 from J, leaving 15 bases between them. The CDR3 spans 17 residues. CDR3 residues: CASSENAGILNTGELFF. As DNA, the CDR3 is TGTGCCAGCAGTGAGAATGCGGGTATCCTGAACACCGGGGAGCTGTTTTTT.

The V and J genes are TRBV5-1 and TRBJ2-7; the match to TRBD2 covers 7 bases. This CDR3 is built from 15 residues. After removal of 5 bases from V and 5 bases from J, the junction contained 13 bases not matched to a gene. Germline V gene data show CDR1 as SGHRS and CDR2 as YFSETQ. The CDR3 DNA is TGCGCCAGCAGAGCCTACATAGGCGGGAGCGACGAGCAGTACTTC. It yields the protein CASRAYIGGSDEQYF.

CDR3 amino acids: CASSLFEEDNSPLHF. CDR3 DNA sequence: TGTGCCAGCAGCTTGTTTGAGGAGGATAATTCACCCCTCCACTTT. V is TRBV5-4 and J is TRBJ1-6, with D unclear. CDR3 length: 15 amino acids. Per germline, CDR1 SGHNT and CDR2 YYREEE (reference sequence). The V gene lost 1 base and the J gene lost 5 bases, with 10 bases spanning the gap.

The chain joins TRBV6-5 to TRBJ1-1, with D unresolved. The CDR3 runs 13 residues. Trimming removed 6 bases at V and 2 bases at J, with 10 bases between. Germline V lookup: CDR1 MNHEY, CDR2 SVGAGI. CDR3 DNA sequence: TGTGCCAGCAGGACCGGACTAAACACTGAAGCTTTCTTT. This gives the protein CASRTGLNTEAFF.

This chain links TRBV27 with TRBJ1-6; D is unclear. The CDR3 extends over 16 amino acids. Between the trimmed V and J ends, which lost 6 bases and 0 bases, there was a span of 12 bases. CDR1 and CDR2 (germline): MNHEY, SMNVEV (reference sequence). The CDR3 protein is CASSPVGNSYNSPLHF. The CDR3 nucleotides are TGTGCCAGCAGCCCCGTCGGGAACTCCTATAATTCACCCCTCCACTTT.

J is TRBJ2-1 and V is TRBV20-1; D is perhaps TRBD1 (6 bases). V gave up 3 bases and J gave up 2 bases, with 14 bases separating them. CDR3 length: 15 residues. Per the germline V gene, CDR1 is DFQATT and CDR2 is SNEGSKA (reference sequence). DNA for the CDR3: TGCAGTGCTAGTGGCCCACAGGGCCCCTACAATGAGCAGTTCTTC. Translation gives CSASGPQGPYNEQFF.

This chain connects TRBV3-1 (or the pseudogene TRBV3-2) to TRBJ1-6, with D possibly TRBD1 on 6 matching bases. V was pared by 1 base and J by 6 bases, with 13 bases between. The CDR3 extends over 16 amino acids. The germline gives CDR1 LGHDT, CDR2 YNNKEL (reference sequence). The CDR3 DNA sequence: TGTGCCAGCAGCCAAGTCCAGGGGCGAAGTAATTCACCCCTCCACTTT. Its translation: CASSQVQGRSNSPLHF.

V is TRBV2 and J is TRBJ2-7; no firm D call. V dropped 4 bases and J dropped 4 bases, with 11 bases sitting between them. This CDR3 has 13 amino acids. The germline V gene encodes CDR1 SNHLY and CDR2 FYNNEI. The CDR3 nucleotides read TGTGCCAGCAGTGGCGGCGTCGCTTACGAGCAGTACTTC. This translates into CASSGGVAYEQYF.

The V and J genes are TRBV27 and TRBJ1-5; possibly TRBD1 for D (6 bases). The V and J ends lost 5 bases and 3 bases respectively, with 14 bases between them. The CDR3 has 15 residues. Germline-derived CDR1 and CDR2 are MNHEY and SMNVEV (reference sequence). In nucleotides, the CDR3 is TGTGCCAGCAGTCTCACAGGGTTGGACAATCAGCCCCAGCATTTT. Translation gives CASSLTGLDNQPQHF.

V gene TRBV12-5 combines with J gene TRBJ1-2; no reliable D call. Germline CDR1 LGHNT, CDR2 FRNRAP. The CDR3 extends over 12 amino acids. V dropped 6 bases and J dropped 9 bases, with 14 bases sitting between them. The chain's CDR3 is CASGLDKESYTF. DNA of the CDR3: TGTGCTAGTGGACTAGACAAGGAGAGCTACACCTTC.

This clone showed up just a few times. The CDR3 sequence: CAISAGVGTGFEKLFF. The CDR3, as DNA: TGTGCCATCAGTGCCGGTGTCGGGACAGGGTTTGAAAAACTGTTTTTT. The chain employs TRBV10-3 and TRBJ1-4; TRBD1 matches 9 bases. The CDR3 runs to 16 residues. Germline V CDR1 and CDR2: ENHRY, SYGVKD. J lost 7 bases, V lost 4 bases, and 10 bases had no gene match.

This chain links TRBV6-5 with TRBJ2-5; perhaps TRBD2 as D (6 bases). The V gene's germline CDR1 is MNHEY and CDR2 SVGAGI. The CDR3 is 13 residues long. The V end lost 4 bases, the J end lost 2 bases, and 8 bases lay between the germline ends. Here the CDR3 reads CASSWTIQETQYF. The CDR3 nucleotides are TGTGCCAGCAGTTGGACTATTCAAGAGACCCAGTACTTC.

The CDR3 nucleotides are TGTGCCAGCAGTTTACAGGGCAGGGTTTACGAGCAGTACTTC. The encoded protein is CASSLQGRVYEQYF. The chain joins TRBV28 to TRBJ2-7, with D perhaps TRBD1 (5 bases). With 2 bases removed from V and 4 bases from J, the gap between germline ends came to 12 bases. CDR1 is MDHEN, CDR2 SYDVKM, per germline. CDR3 length equals 14 residues.

This clone was seen once. The chain employs TRBV7-2 and TRBJ2-1; 8 bases are a match to TRBD2. Germline V gene data show CDR1 as SGHTA and CDR2 as FQGNSA. This CDR3 has 15 amino acids. With 1 base clipped from V and 5 bases from J, the junction kept 4 bases outside the gene matches. CDR3 coding DNA: TGTGCCAGCAGCTTAGGGCTAGCGGGTAACAATGAGCAGTTCTTC. It specifies CASSLGLAGNNEQFF.

The chain has TRBV27 and TRBJ1-6; unclear D gene. The CDR3 consists of 14 residues. Germline CDR1 and CDR2: MNHEY and SMNVEV (reference sequence). Between the trimmed V and J ends, which lost 6 bases and 3 bases, there was a span of 9 bases. In DNA, the CDR3 is TGTGCCAGCAGATATAGAAGCTATAATTCACCCCTCCACTTT. This codes for CASRYRSYNSPLHF.

In its sample, this clone was seen once. The genes are TRBV7-3 and TRBJ2-5, with 10 bases fitting TRBD2. The CDR3 loop spans 15 amino acids. V lost 2 bases, J lost 5 bases, and 5 bases stayed unmatched. From germline, CDR1 is SGHTA and CDR2 FQGTGA. CDR3 nucleotide sequence: TGTGCCAGCAGCTTATCTAGCGGGAGAGGGGAGACCCAGTACTTC. As protein: CASSLSSGRGETQYF. The whole variable domain, remainder taken from reference TRBV7-3 and TRBJ2-5, is GAGVSQTPSNKVTEKGKYVELRCDPISGHTALYWYRQSLGQGPEFLIYFQGTGAADDSGLPNDRFFAVRPEGSVSTLKIQRTERGDSAVYLCASSLSSGRGETQYFGPGTRLLVL.

V is TRBV6-5 and J is TRBJ2-7, with a weak D call TRBD2 (5 bases). From germline, CDR1 is MNHEY and CDR2 SVGAGI. V was clipped by 5 bases and J by 4 bases, with 12 bases between them. This CDR3 region has 13 residues. The CDR3 bases are TGTGCCAGCAGTCCGGGATTGGGGTACGAGCAGTACTTC. Translation gives CASSPGLGYEQYF.

This clone was counted only a few times. The V call is TRBV5-1, the J call TRBJ2-3; TRBD2 aligns across 8 bases. This CDR3 has 15 amino acids. The germline V gene has CDR1 SGHRS and CDR2 YFSETQ. The junction had 7 bases not matched to a gene; V was cut back by 3 bases and J by 4 bases. CDR3 in amino acids: CASSSKTSAADTQYF. Written as DNA, the CDR3 is TGCGCCAGCAGCTCGAAGACTAGCGCGGCAGATACGCAGTATTTT.

As DNA, the CDR3 is TGTGCCAGTAGTTCGACTAGCGGGAGGGGAGAAGAGACCCAGTACTTC. Its protein is CASSSTSGRGEETQYF. The V gene is TRBV19, the J gene TRBJ2-5, with 14 bases lining up with TRBD2. There are 16 residues in the CDR3. V lost 5 bases to trimming and J lost 3 bases; unmatched junction nucleotides: 5. In germline, CDR1 is LNHDA, CDR2 SQIVND (reference sequence).

The V call is TRBV6-2 or TRBV6-3, the J call TRBJ1-4; 7 nucleotides agree with TRBD1. Germline CDR1 MNHEY, CDR2 SVGEGT. The V segment lost 6 bases and the J segment 0 bases; nucleotides outside the gene matches: 4. The CDR3 is 15 residues long. This chain's CDR3 is CASSLGQPTNEKLFF. The CDR3 DNA follows: TGTGCCAGCAGCCTGGGACAGCCAACTAATGAAAAACTGTTTTTT.

The V and J genes are TRBV28 and TRBJ1-3; D gene unclear. Germline-derived CDR1 and CDR2 are MDHEN and SYDVKM. The CDR3 extends over 14 amino acids. V lost 4 bases, J lost 3 bases, and 10 bases lay in between. CDR3 DNA sequence: TGTGCCAGCAGTTCCCGATCCGGTGGAAACACCATATATTTT. Its protein is CASSSRSGGNTIYF.

The CDR3 sequence: CASSESRGYSGNTIYF. CDR3 coding DNA: TGTGCCAGCAGTGAATCGAGAGGGTACTCTGGAAACACCATATATTTT. The genes are TRBV25-1 and TRBJ1-3; D remains ambiguous. Germline V gene data show CDR1 as MGHDK and CDR2 as SYGVNS. The CDR3 length is 16 residues. Trimming removed 1 base from V and 0 bases from J, with 10 bases in between.

V and J are TRBV14 and TRBJ1-5; tentative D call: TRBD1 (5 bases). The CDR3 consists of 14 residues. The ends were cut back, 4 bases at V and 3 bases at J, with 10 bases in the middle. CDR1 is SGHDN, CDR2 FVKESK, per germline. The CDR3 here is CASSRRGVNQPQHF. The CDR3 DNA reads as TGTGCCAGCAGCCGACGGGGGGTCAATCAGCCCCAGCATTTT.

This clone was detected many times. The CDR3 spells CASSLGQEAYATNEKLFF. The CDR3 nucleotides are TGCGCCAGCAGCTTGGGACAGGAGGCCTATGCAACTAATGAAAAACTGTTTTTT. The rearrangement links TRBV5-1 to TRBJ1-4; a weak D match, TRBD1 (6 bases). The CDR3 totals 18 residues. From germline, CDR1 is SGHRS and CDR2 YFSETQ. V was clipped by 0 bases and J by 0 bases, with 15 bases between them.

This clone was seen only once. J is TRBJ2-1 and V is TRBV7-3, with 14 bases lining up with TRBD2. V lost 4 bases, J lost 7 bases, and 12 bases stayed unmatched. The germline V gene encodes CDR1 SGHTA and CDR2 FQGTGA. CDR3 length: 18 residues. The CDR3 sequence is CASSYRGPGLAGVNEQFF. In DNA, the CDR3 is TGTGCCAGCAGCTACAGGGGGCCGGGACTAGCGGGAGTAAATGAGCAGTTCTTC.